The rows below give T cell receptor beta chains drawn from one sample of a study of T-cell memory formation after mild COVID-19. TCRdb passed the 5' RACE reads through MiXCR, listing each CDR3 protein once. Found here are 50,000 or so distinct CDR3 sequences, 10% to 15% of them singletons; the top ten hold 20% to 25%. The sequenced sample was PBMCs or a T cell subset sorted from them (not recorded which). Source of these receptors: a man in his late teens or twenties who had mild COVID-19 (a few samples of this study predate the infection). Cell type and time point are not known. Both conserved end residues are part of each CDR3. A D gene is named only where the DNA matches it firmly. Not all rows give a size; the values are once, few, many and, for expanded clones, a class.

d_gene,abundance,j_gene,v_gene,CDR3nt,CDR3aa
.,few,TRBJ1-1,TRBV7-2,TGTGCCAGCAGCTTAATCGGGGGCGACGCTTTCTTT,CASSLIGGDAFF
TRBD1,.,TRBJ1-1,TRBV12-3/TRBV12-4,TGTGCCAGCACTTTGGGGGACAGGGGCACTGAAGCTTTCTTT,CASTLGDRGTEAFF
TRBD2,few,TRBJ2-3,TRBV7-7,TGTGCCAGCAGCCCCTTAGGCGGACTAGCGGGCACAGATACGCAGTATTTT,CASSPLGGLAGTDTQYF
.,many,TRBJ1-6,TRBV12-3/TRBV12-4,TGTGCCAGCAGTTCAAGCTCCTATAATTCACCCCTCCACTTT,CASSSSSYNSPLHF
TRBD1,.,TRBJ1-5,TRBV5-1,TGCGCCAGCAGCCCTACGACAGGGAACGGGCCCCAGCATTTT,CASSPTTGNGPQHF
TRBD2,.,TRBJ2-5,TRBV27,TGTGCCAGCAAGGGTAGCGGGGGGGCAGAAGAGACCCAGTACTTC,CASKGSGGAEETQYF
.,many,TRBJ2-5,TRBV3-1,TGTGCCAGCAGCCCGTTGGCGAGGTACCAAGAGACCCAGTACTTC,CASSPLARYQETQYF
.,medium-sized,TRBJ2-1,TRBV7-3,TGTGCCAGCAGCCGAGGGGCCTCCGGGTACAATGAGCAGTTCTTC,CASSRGASGYNEQFF
.,few,TRBJ2-2,TRBV12-3/TRBV12-4,TGTGCCAGCAGTTTTGAGACCGGGGAGCTGTTTTTT,CASSFETGELFF
.,few,TRBJ1-1,TRBV12-3/TRBV12-4,TGTGCCAGCAGTCCCCAGATGAACACTGAAGCTTTCTTT,CASSPQMNTEAFF
.,few,TRBJ2-4,TRBV2,TGTGCCAGCAGTGAGGACAGAAACATTCAGTACTTC,CASSEDRNIQYF
TRBD1,.,TRBJ2-2,TRBV4-1,TGCGCCAGCGGGCGAACCCGGGGGACAGGGAACACCGGGGAGCTGTTTTTT,CASGRTRGTGNTGELFF
.,few,TRBJ1-5,TRBV5-1,TGCGCCAGTCGACTAGGAAGCAATCAGCCCCAGCATTTT,CASRLGSNQPQHF
TRBD1,many,TRBJ1-4,TRBV12-3/TRBV12-4,TGTGCCAGCAGTCATGGACAGGGTAGGGAAAAACTGTTTTTT,CASSHGQGREKLFF
TRBD2,many,TRBJ2-3,TRBV7-6,TGTGCCAGCAGCGTAGTAGCGGGGGCCCCCACAGATACGCAGTATTTT,CASSVVAGAPTDTQYF
.,many,TRBJ1-1,TRBV12-3/TRBV12-4,TGTGCCAGCAGTCGGGAGTATTCGAACACTGAAGCTTTCTTT,CASSREYSNTEAFF
.,few,TRBJ2-4,TRBV28,TGTGCCAGCAGACAGGGATCCAAAAACATTCAGTACTTC,CASRQGSKNIQYF
.,.,TRBJ1-3,TRBV30,TGTGCCTGGAGTGTACGTGGGATCTCTGGAAACACCATATATTTT,CAWSVRGISGNTIYF
TRBD1,few,TRBJ1-2,TRBV5-5,TGTGCCAGCAGCTTGTCAGGGGGCGGCTACACCTTC,CASSLSGGGYTF
TRBD2,many,TRBJ2-5,TRBV28,TGTGCCAGCAGTTTCCCCTCTGGGACTATAGAGACCCAGTACTTC,CASSFPSGTIETQYF
.,few,TRBJ1-2,TRBV5-1,TGCGCCAGCAGCTTACAGGACAGCTATGGCTACACCTTC,CASSLQDSYGYTF
TRBD2,few,TRBJ2-5,TRBV6-4,TGTGCCAGCAGTGAGCAAGCGGGGGGGCAAGAGACCCAGTACTTC,CASSEQAGGQETQYF
.,many,TRBJ2-1,TRBV18,TGTGCCAGCTCACCGCCCGGATTCGGGGATAGTGAGCAGTTCTTC,CASSPPGFGDSEQFF
.,many,TRBJ2-3,TRBV7-2,TGTGCCAGCATAAGTTCTCGGGCCACAGATACGCAGTATTTT,CASISSRATDTQYF
TRBD1,.,TRBJ1-5,TRBV20-1,TGCAGTGCTAGAGAGCCCGCCACGGACAGGATAGGGTATAGCAATCAGCCCCAGCATTTT,CSAREPATDRIGYSNQPQHF
.,.,TRBJ2-7,TRBV7-2,TGTGCCAGCAGCGCGAGGGTTTTGTCTGGCGAGCAGTACTTC,CASSARVLSGEQYF
.,few,TRBJ2-7,TRBV7-9,TGTGCCAGCAGCTCGGGACAAAACTACGAGCAGTACTTC,CASSSGQNYEQYF
.,once,TRBJ2-1,TRBV27,TGTGCCAGCAGTCCCTCTTACAATGAGCAGTTCTTC,CASSPSYNEQFF
.,few,TRBJ2-6,TRBV10-3,TGTGCCATCAGTGGTACGAAAGGGCTTGGGGCCAACGTCCTGACTTTC,CAISGTKGLGANVLTF
.,.,TRBJ2-5,TRBV2,TGTGCCAGCAGTGAAGCGCGGGCAGGTGGAGAGACCCAGTACTTC,CASSEARAGGETQYF
.,many,TRBJ2-4,TRBV4-3,TGCGCCAGCAGCCAAGATGTCGGCCAGGGCGGAAACATTCAGTACTTC,CASSQDVGQGGNIQYF
.,.,TRBJ1-1,TRBV12-3/TRBV12-4,TGTGCCAGCAGTTTAAGGTGGGACACTGAAGCTTTCTTT,CASSLRWDTEAFF
.,many,TRBJ2-2,TRBV9,TGTGCCAGCAGCCGGGTAACCGGGGAGCTGTTTTTT,CASSRVTGELFF
.,many,TRBJ2-1,TRBV6-2/TRBV6-3,TGTGCCAGCAGTTATAGGGCCGGAACAGGGCGTAACTACAATGAGCAGTTCTTC,CASSYRAGTGRNYNEQFF
TRBD1,few,TRBJ1-1,TRBV4-1,TGCGCCAGCAGCCCACGGACAGGGGTGGGTGAAGCTTTCTTT,CASSPRTGVGEAFF
.,.,TRBJ1-6,TRBV18,TGTGCCAGCTCACTGGCAGGGGAGGGAGGGTCACCCCTCCACTTT,CASSLAGEGGSPLHF
TRBD2,few,TRBJ2-5,TRBV7-6,TGTGCCAGCAGCCGTAGACTAGCGGGGGAAGAGACCCAGTACTTC,CASSRRLAGEETQYF
TRBD1,.,TRBJ2-7,TRBV18,TGTGCCAGCTCACCGGGACAGGGGGAAACCTACGAGCAGTACTTC,CASSPGQGETYEQYF
.,.,TRBJ2-7,TRBV9,TGTGCCAGCAGCGTACAATCAGGTGATATCTACGAGCAGTACTTC,CASSVQSGDIYEQYF
.,.,TRBJ2-1,TRBV5-4,TGTGCCAGCAGCTTGGGGGGGAAGACTGAGCAGTTCTTC,CASSLGGKTEQFF